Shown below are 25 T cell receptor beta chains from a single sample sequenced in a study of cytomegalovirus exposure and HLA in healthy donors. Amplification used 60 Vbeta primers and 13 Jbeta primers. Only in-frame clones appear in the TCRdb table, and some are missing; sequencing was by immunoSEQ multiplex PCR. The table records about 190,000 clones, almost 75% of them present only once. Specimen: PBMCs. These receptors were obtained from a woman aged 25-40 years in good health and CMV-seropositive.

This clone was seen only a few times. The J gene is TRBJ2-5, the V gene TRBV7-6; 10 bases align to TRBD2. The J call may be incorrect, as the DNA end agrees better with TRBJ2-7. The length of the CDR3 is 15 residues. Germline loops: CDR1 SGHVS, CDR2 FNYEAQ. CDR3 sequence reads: CASSFGTSVTYEQYF. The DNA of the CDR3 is TGTGCCAGCAGCTTCGGGACTAGCGTGACCTACGAGCAGTACTTC.

The DNA for the CDR3 is TGTGCCAGTAGTATATCAGGGTATGCTTTCTTT. As protein: CASSISGYAFF. The V gene is TRBV19, the J gene TRBJ1-1; tentatively, D is TRBD1 (5 bases). CDR1 and CDR2 from the germline V gene are LNHDA and SQIVND (reference sequence). CDR3 length: 11 amino acids. The V gene lost 2 bases and the J gene lost 11 bases, with 9 bases spanning the gap.

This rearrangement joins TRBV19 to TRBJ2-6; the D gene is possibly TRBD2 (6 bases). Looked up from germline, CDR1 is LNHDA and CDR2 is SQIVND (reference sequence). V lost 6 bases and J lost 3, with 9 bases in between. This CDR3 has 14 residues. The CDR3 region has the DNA TGTGCCAGTAGCTTTAGCGGTGGGGCCAACGTCCTGACTTTC. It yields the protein CASSFSGGANVLTF.

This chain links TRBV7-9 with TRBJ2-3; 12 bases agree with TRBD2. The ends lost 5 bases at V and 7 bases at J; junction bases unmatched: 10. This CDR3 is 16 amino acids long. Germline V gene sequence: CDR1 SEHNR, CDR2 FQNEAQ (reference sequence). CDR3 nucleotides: TGTGCCAGCAGCACCGATACTAGCGGGAGGAGGCATACGCAGTATTTT. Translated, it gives CASSTDTSGRRHTQYF. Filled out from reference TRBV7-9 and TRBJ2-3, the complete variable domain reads DTGVSQNPRHKITKRGQNVTFRCDPISEHNRLYWYRQTLGQGPEFLTYFQNEAQLEKSRLLSDRFSAERPKGSFSTLEIQRTEQGDSAMYLCASSTDTSGRRHTQYFGPGTRLTVL.

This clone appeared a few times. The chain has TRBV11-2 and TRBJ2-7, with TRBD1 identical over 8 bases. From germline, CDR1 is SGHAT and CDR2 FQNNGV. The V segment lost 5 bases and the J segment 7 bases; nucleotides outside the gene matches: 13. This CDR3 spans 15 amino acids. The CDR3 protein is CASSRPGQGYGEQYF. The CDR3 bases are TGTGCCAGCAGCCGGCCTGGACAGGGCTATGGAGAGCAGTACTTC.

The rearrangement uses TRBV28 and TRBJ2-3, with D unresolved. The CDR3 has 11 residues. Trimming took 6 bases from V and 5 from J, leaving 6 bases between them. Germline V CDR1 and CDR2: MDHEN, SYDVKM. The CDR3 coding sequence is TGTGCCAGCAGGTCCAAAGATACGCAGTATTTT. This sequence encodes CASRSKDTQYF.

The CDR3 nucleotides are TGTGCCAGCAGTAACGGGATTGCCACAGATACGCAGTATTTT. Amino acid sequence: CASSNGIATDTQYF. V usage is TRBV6-6 and J usage is TRBJ2-3; tentative D call: TRBD2 (5 bases). V was cut by 5 bases and J by 2 bases, with 11 bases left in between. The CDR3 has 14 amino acids. Per the germline V gene, CDR1 is MNHNY and CDR2 is SVGAGI (reference sequence).

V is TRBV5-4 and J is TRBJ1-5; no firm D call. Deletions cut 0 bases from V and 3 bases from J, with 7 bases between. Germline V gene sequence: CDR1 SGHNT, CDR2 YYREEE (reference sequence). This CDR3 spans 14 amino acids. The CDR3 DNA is TGTGCCAGCAGCTTGGCCGGGGTCAATCAGCCCCAGCATTTT. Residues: CASSLAGVNQPQHF. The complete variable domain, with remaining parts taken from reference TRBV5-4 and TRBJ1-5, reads ETGVTQSPTHLIKTRGQQVTLRCSSQSGHNTVSWYQQALGQGPQFIFQYYREEENGRGNFPPRFSGLQFPNYSSELNVNALELDDSALYLCASSLAGVNQPQHFGDGTRLSIL.

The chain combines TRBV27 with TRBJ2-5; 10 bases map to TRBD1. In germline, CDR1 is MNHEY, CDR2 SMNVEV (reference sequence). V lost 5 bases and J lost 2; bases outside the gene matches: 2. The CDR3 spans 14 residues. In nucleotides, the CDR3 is TGTGCCAGCAGTCTGGACAGGGGGCAAGAGACCCAGTACTTC. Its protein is CASSLDRGQETQYF.

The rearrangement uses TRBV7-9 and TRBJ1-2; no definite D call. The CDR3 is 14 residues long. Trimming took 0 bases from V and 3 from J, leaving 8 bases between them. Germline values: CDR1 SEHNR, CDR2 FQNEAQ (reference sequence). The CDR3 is CASSLALGDYGYTF. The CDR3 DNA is TGTGCCAGCAGCTTAGCGCTCGGGGACTATGGCTACACCTTC.

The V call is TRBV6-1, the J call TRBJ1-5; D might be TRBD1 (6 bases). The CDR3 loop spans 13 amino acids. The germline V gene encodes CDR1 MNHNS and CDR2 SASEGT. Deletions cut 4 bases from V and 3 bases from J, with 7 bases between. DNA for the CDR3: TGTGCCAGCAGTGGACAGGTCAATCAGCCCCAGCATTTT. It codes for CASSGQVNQPQHF.

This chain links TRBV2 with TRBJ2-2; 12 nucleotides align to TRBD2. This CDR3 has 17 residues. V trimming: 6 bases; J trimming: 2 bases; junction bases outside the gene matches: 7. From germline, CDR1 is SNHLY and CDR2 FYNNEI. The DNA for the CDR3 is TGTGCCAGCAGCAATGGACTAGCGGGAACCAACACCGGGGAGCTGTTTTTT. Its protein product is CASSNGLAGTNTGELFF.

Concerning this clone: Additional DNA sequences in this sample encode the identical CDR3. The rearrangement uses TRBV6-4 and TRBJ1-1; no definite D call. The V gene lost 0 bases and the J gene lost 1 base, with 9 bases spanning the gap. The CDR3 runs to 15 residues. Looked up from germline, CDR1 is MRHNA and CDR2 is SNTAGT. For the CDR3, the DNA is TGTGCCAGCAGTGACTCGGTGACGGGGAACACTGAAGCTTTCTTT. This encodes CASSDSVTGNTEAFF.

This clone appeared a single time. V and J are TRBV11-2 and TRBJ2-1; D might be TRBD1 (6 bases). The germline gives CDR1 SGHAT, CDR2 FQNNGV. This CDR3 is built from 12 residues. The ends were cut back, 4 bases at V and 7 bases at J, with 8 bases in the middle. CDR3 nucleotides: TGTGCCAGCAGCTCGCAGGGGAATGAGCAGTTCTTC. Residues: CASSSQGNEQFF.

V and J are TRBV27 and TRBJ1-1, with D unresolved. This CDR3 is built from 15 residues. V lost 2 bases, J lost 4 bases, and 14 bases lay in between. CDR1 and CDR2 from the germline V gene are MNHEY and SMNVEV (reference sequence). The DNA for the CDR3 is TGTGCCAGCAGTTTAAACGCCCTGGAGGGCACTGAAGCTTTCTTT. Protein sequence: CASSLNALEGTEAFF.

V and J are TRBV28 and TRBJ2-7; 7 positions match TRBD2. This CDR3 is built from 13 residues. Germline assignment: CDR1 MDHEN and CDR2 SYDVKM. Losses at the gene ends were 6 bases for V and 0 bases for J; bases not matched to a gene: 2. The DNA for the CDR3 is TGTGCCAGCAGAGCGGGGCGCTCCTACGAGCAGTACTTC. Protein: CASRAGRSYEQYF. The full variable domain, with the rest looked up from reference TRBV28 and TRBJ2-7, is DVKVTQSSRYLVKRTGEKVFLECVQDMDHENMFWYRQDPGLGLRLIYFSYDVKMKEKGDIPEGYSVSREKKERFSLILESASTNQTSMYLCASRAGRSYEQYFGPGTRLTVT.

The CDR3 spells CASSASETPNTGELFF. The CDR3 coding sequence is TGTGCCAGCAGCGCGTCGGAGACGCCGAACACCGGGGAGCTGTTTTTT. The rearrangement links TRBV11-3 to TRBJ2-2; D gene unclear. CDR1 and CDR2 (germline): SGHNT, YENEEA. The CDR3 spans 16 residues. Trimming cost V 5 bases and J 0 bases, with 13 bases left between them.

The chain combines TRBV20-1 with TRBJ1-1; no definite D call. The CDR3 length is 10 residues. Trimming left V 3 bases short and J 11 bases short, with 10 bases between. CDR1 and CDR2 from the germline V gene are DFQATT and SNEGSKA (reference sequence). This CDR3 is CSARIDLAFF. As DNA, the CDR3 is TGCAGTGCTAGGATAGATTTGGCTTTCTTT.

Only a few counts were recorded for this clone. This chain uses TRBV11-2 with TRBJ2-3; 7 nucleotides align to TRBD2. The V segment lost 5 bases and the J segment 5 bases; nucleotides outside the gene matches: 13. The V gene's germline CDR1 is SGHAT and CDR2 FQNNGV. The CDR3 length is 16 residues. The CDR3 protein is CASSPLAGEPRDTQYF. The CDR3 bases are TGTGCCAGCAGCCCCCTTGCGGGAGAACCTAGAGATACGCAGTATTTT.

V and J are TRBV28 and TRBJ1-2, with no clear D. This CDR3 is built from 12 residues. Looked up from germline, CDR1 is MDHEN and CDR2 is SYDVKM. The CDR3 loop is CTTGDLTYGYTF. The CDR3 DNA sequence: TGTACTACCGGGGATCTCACCTATGGCTACACCTTC.

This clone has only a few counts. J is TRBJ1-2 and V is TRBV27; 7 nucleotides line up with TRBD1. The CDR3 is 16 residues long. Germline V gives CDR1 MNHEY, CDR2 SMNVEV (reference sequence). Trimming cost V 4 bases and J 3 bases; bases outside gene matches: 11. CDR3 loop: CASSSYRGRDDYGYTF. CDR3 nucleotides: TGTGCCAGCAGTTCATATAGGGGGCGCGATGACTATGGCTACACCTTC.

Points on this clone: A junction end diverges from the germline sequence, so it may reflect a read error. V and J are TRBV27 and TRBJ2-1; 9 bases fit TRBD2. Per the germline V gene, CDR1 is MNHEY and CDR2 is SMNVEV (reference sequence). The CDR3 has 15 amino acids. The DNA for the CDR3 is TGTGCCAGCAGTTTAGCGGGAGGGCCGATAAATGGGCAGTTCTTC. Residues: CASSLAGGPINGQFF.

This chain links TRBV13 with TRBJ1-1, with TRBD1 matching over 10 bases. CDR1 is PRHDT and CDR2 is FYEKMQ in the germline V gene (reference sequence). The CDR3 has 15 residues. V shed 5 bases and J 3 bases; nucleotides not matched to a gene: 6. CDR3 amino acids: CASSPDRGRDTEAFF. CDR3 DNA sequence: TGTGCCAGCAGCCCTGACAGGGGGCGCGACACTGAAGCTTTCTTT. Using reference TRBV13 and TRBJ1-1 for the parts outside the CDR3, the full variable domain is AAGVIQSPRHLIKEKRETATLKCYPIPRHDTVYWYQQGPGQDPQFLISFYEKMQSDKGSIPDRFSAQQFSDYHSELNMSSLELGDSALYFCASSPDRGRDTEAFFGQGTRLTVV.

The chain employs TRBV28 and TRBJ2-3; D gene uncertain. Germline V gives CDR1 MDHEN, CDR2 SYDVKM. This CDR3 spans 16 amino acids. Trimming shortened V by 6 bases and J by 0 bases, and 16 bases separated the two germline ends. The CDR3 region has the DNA TGTGCCAGCAGCCCGACGATGACATCCAGCACAGATACGCAGTATTTT. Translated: CASSPTMTSSTDTQYF.

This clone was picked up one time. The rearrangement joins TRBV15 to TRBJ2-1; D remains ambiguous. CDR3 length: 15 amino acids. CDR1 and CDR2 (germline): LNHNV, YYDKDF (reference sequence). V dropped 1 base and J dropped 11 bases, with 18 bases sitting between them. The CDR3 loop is CATSRGGADLNKQFF. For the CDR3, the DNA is TGTGCCACCAGCAGAGGAGGTGCGGATCTAAATAAGCAGTTCTTC.